This T cell receptor beta chain originates from a study of a mutant IDH1 vaccine in newly diagnosed glioma. Study as a whole: In weeks 1, 3, 5, 7, 11, 15, 19 and 23, patients were vaccinated.

About this clone: Its target is not known.

Method: immunoSEQ multiplex PCR; TCRdb's copy keeps in-frame clones and lacks some. The sample holds fewer than 45,000 clones, approximately 90% seen once. The time point is: week 23, last vaccination. Every vaccination contained 300 ug of the mutant IDH1 20-mer peptide and was paired with topical imiquimod. There were new WHO grade 3 or 4 astrocytomas in the donors, and these were IDH1-mutant and ATRX-lost. V was shortened by 3 bases and J by 5 bases, with 17 bases between the two germline ends. CDR3 size: 15 residues. Germline values: CDR1 LGHNA, CDR2 YSLEER. The TCR originated in a man in his fifties with glioma. Sequenced here: PBMCs, sampled from a glioma patient whose treatment included an IDH1 peptide vaccine. The chain couples TRBV4-3 to TRBJ2-7; no reliable D call. For the CDR3, the DNA is TGCGCCAGCAGCCAGACCTGGGGTTACGTAGACGAGCAGTACTTC. It yields the protein CASSQTWGYVDEQYF.